The clone carrying this T cell receptor (beta chain) was seen only a few times. These data are taken from a study of blood T cell repertoires in COVID-19. Overall study context: The study drew acute and convalescent COVID-19 samples from the United States, Italy and Spain. Sources were T cells, B-cell-depleted T cells, or PBMCs; the material itself was cDNA or gDNA.

In germline, CDR1 is SEHNR, CDR2 FQNEAQ (reference sequence). The ends lost 10 bases at V and 3 bases at J; junction bases unmatched: 11. The CDR3 has 15 amino acids. Produced via immunoSEQ multiplex PCR; TCRdb's table is partial and in-frame only. The data show about 220,000 clones, more than 65% seen once. The sample was peripheral blood. The TCR sequence derives from a woman aged 60 to 75 with acute or convalescent COVID-19. This rearrangement joins TRBV7-9 to TRBJ2-2; TRBD1 aligns across 7 bases. The CDR3 spells CATEETGPDTGELFF. The CDR3 nucleotides read TGTGCCACCGAAGAGACAGGGCCGGACACCGGGGAGCTGTTTTTT.